The 28 T cell receptor beta chains in this list originate from one sample, sequenced in a study of blood T cell repertoires in COVID-19. Profiling relied on immunoSEQ multiplex PCR, and the TCRdb table lists in-frame clones only, not all of them. Among 130,000 to 150,000 clones listed, 80% to 90% were seen once. Sample: peripheral blood. These receptors all come from a human donor in a cohort sampled during active COVID-19.

This chain connects TRBV9 to TRBJ1-2; 9 bases fit TRBD1. Germline CDR1 SGDLS, CDR2 YYNGEE. With 2 bases clipped from V and 4 bases from J, the junction kept 9 bases outside the gene matches. This CDR3 has 16 residues. CDR3 nucleotides: TGTGCCAGCAGCGTGGGTACAGGGGGCGCGGGCTATGGCTACACCTTC. As protein: CASSVGTGGAGYGYTF.

The CDR3 reads CASSLSAGPQHF. For the CDR3, the DNA is TGTGCCAGCAGTTTATCGGCGGGTCCCCAGCATTTT. V gene TRBV27 combines with J gene TRBJ1-5; D unclear. V dropped 0 bases and J dropped 10 bases, with 7 bases sitting between them. The length of the CDR3 is 12 residues. CDR1 is MNHEY, CDR2 SMNVEV, per germline (reference sequence).

The rearrangement uses TRBV7-2 and TRBJ2-7; 13 nucleotides align to TRBD2. The V and J ends lost 3 bases and 2 bases, in that order; junction bases with no gene match: 7. CDR3 length: 17 amino acids. CDR1 and CDR2 from the germline V gene are SGHTA and FQGNSA. The CDR3 nucleotides read TGTGCCAGCAGCTTGGGGACTAGCGGGGTCCTTCCCTACGAGCAGTACTTC. Protein sequence: CASSLGTSGVLPYEQYF.

This clone occurred a few times. V gene TRBV7-9 combines with J gene TRBJ1-5, with TRBD1 matching over 7 bases. Germline V lookup: CDR1 SEHNR, CDR2 FQNEAQ (reference sequence). This CDR3 has 12 amino acids. The trim removed 5 bases at V and 9 bases at J, leaving 4 bases unmatched. CDR3 DNA sequence: TGTGCCAGCAGCCCAGGGGGACGGCCCCAGCATTTT. Its translation: CASSPGGRPQHF.

The V gene is TRBV27, the J gene TRBJ2-5, with 7 bases fitting TRBD2. CDR3 size: 17 residues. Germline V gene lookup returns CDR1 MNHEY and CDR2 SMNVEV (reference sequence). The J segment lost 4 bases and the V segment lost 5 bases, leaving 16 bases of the junction unmatched. The CDR3: CASSPTSAPRERETQYF. Here the CDR3 DNA reads TGTGCCAGCAGTCCTACCTCGGCCCCGCGGGAGCGAGAGACCCAGTACTTC.

The J gene is TRBJ2-2, the V gene TRBV27, with 10 bases that match TRBD2. V was pared by 5 bases and J by 4 bases, with 7 bases of the junction left unmatched. CDR1 MNHEY and CDR2 SMNVEV come from the germline V gene (reference sequence). The CDR3 is 16 residues long. CDR3 DNA sequence: TGTGCCAGCAGTGTAAGCGGGGGGGCGACCACCGGGGAGCTGTTTTTT. It is translated as CASSVSGGATTGELFF.

This sequence joins TRBV19 and TRBJ2-2, with a weak D call TRBD2 (6 bases). Germline CDR1 LNHDA, CDR2 SQIVND (reference sequence). Trimming cost V 5 bases and J 5 bases, with 18 bases left between them. CDR3 size: 16 residues. CDR3: CASSFWRDSFTGELFF. CDR3 DNA sequence: TGTGCCAGTAGTTTCTGGCGGGACTCCTTTACCGGGGAGCTGTTTTTT. Full variable domain (outside the CDR3, taken from reference TRBV19 and TRBJ2-2): DGGITQSPKYLFRKEGQNVTLSCEQNLNHDAMYWYRQDPGQGLRLIYYSQIVNDFQKGDIAEGYSVSREKKESFPLTVTSAQKNPTAFYLCASSFWRDSFTGELFFGEGSRLTVL.

The gene calls are TRBV11-3 and TRBJ2-5; perhaps TRBD2 as D (5 bases). CDR3 length equals 15 residues. The germline CDR1 and CDR2 sequences are SGHNT and YENEEA. V lost 3 bases to trimming and J lost 4 bases, with 15 bases between them. The CDR3 is CASSFDGNGGETQYF. CDR3 coding DNA: TGTGCCAGCAGCTTCGACGGCAATGGAGGAGAGACCCAGTACTTC.

As to this clone: The sample has other DNA sequences that encode this CDR3 too. V usage is TRBV9 and J usage is TRBJ1-1; D is ambiguous. The CDR3 runs to 14 residues. V shed 1 base and J shed 2 bases, with 9 bases lying between them. Germline CDR1 reads SGDLS; CDR2 reads YYNGEE. CDR3 amino acids: CASSVIQSNTEAFF. The CDR3 bases are TGTGCCAGCAGCGTAATACAGAGCAACACTGAAGCTTTCTTT.

The V and J genes are TRBV19 and TRBJ1-6; a weak D match, TRBD1 (5 bases). The CDR3 is 15 amino acids. The V gene's germline CDR1 is LNHDA and CDR2 SQIVND (reference sequence). V shed 9 bases and J shed 9 bases, with 21 bases lying between them. This CDR3 is CASRSLGGEISPLHF. DNA for the CDR3: TGTGCCAGCCGATCGCTGGGAGGGGAAATTTCACCCCTCCACTTT.

The rearrangement joins TRBV3-1 (or the pseudogene TRBV3-2) to TRBJ2-4; D is ambiguous. The CDR3 is 16 amino acids. Germline CDR1 reads LGHDT; CDR2 reads YNNKEL (reference sequence). Trimming removed 6 bases from V and 1 base from J, with 16 bases in between. In DNA form, the CDR3 reads TGTGCCAGCAGTCAGGTCTCCTCAGACGCCAAAAACATTCAGTACTTC. Its protein product is CASSQVSSDAKNIQYF.

V gene TRBV28 combines with J gene TRBJ1-6, with 7 bases lining up with TRBD1. This CDR3 is 14 amino acids long. Germline CDR1 reads MDHEN; CDR2 reads SYDVKM. V lost 5 bases, J lost 8 bases, and 6 bases stayed unmatched. CDR3 nucleotides: TGTGCCAGCAGTCCGGGACAGACCTATTCACCCCTCCACTTT. Encoded protein: CASSPGQTYSPLHF.

The chain links TRBV3-1 (or the pseudogene TRBV3-2) to TRBJ2-3; 8 positions match TRBD1. Germline V CDR1 and CDR2: LGHDT, YNNKEL (reference sequence). J was trimmed by 5 bases and V by 4 bases; bases with no gene match: 11. CDR3 length equals 16 residues. The CDR3 DNA is TGTGCCAGCAGCCCCCCCCGGGACAGGAGGGGAGATACGCAGTATTTT. Translated: CASSPPRDRRGDTQYF.

The gene calls are TRBV7-2 and TRBJ1-2, with D possibly TRBD1 on 6 matching bases. CDR3 length equals 12 residues. CDR1 and CDR2 (germline): SGHTA, FQGNSA. V was cut by 2 bases and J by 6 bases, with 7 bases left in between. CDR3 in amino acids: CASSLRTDGYTF. The CDR3 bases are TGTGCCAGCAGCTTACGGACAGATGGCTACACCTTC. Full variable domain (remainder filled in from reference TRBV7-2 and TRBJ1-2): GAGVSQSPSNKVTEKGKDVELRCDPISGHTALYWYRQSLGQGLEFLIYFQGNSAPDKSGLPSDRFSAERTGGSVSTLTIQRTQQEDSAVYLCASSLRTDGYTFGSGTRLTVV.

CDR3 in DNA: TGTGCCAGCAGTCCACTAGCGGGGGCCCCAGAGACCCAGTACTTC. The encoded protein is CASSPLAGAPETQYF. The chain joins TRBV7-6 to TRBJ2-5, with 11 bases fitting TRBD2. This CDR3 region has 15 residues. Germline V gene lookup returns CDR1 SGHVS and CDR2 FNYEAQ. Trimming removed 6 bases from V and 4 bases from J; junction bases left unmatched: 7.

The chain employs TRBV6-2 or TRBV6-3 and TRBJ1-1; weak D call: TRBD1 (6 bases). V was shortened by 3 bases and J by 5 bases, with 16 bases between the two germline ends. The V gene's germline CDR1 is MNHEY and CDR2 SVGEGT. The CDR3 runs to 15 residues. The CDR3 DNA reads TGTGCCAGCAGTTATGGCGGGGGCTTTATGACTGAAGCTTTCTTT. Translating gives CASSYGGGFMTEAFF.

V and J are TRBV7-8 and TRBJ2-2, with 11 bases aligning to TRBD1. The germline V gene has CDR1 SGHVS and CDR2 FQNEAQ. The CDR3 consists of 16 residues. Germline trimming cut 4 bases from V and 4 bases from J; bases unmatched to any gene: 5. The CDR3 DNA reads as TGTGCCAGCAGCTACGGACAGGGGGCGAGCACCGGGGAGCTGTTTTTT. The encoded protein is CASSYGQGASTGELFF.

The CDR3: CASSADRGPSPLHF. The CDR3 coding sequence is TGTGCCAGCAGCGCGGACAGAGGTCCTTCACCCCTCCACTTT. The chain joins TRBV9 to TRBJ1-6; tentatively, D is TRBD1 (6 bases). This CDR3 spans 14 amino acids. Per germline, CDR1 SGDLS and CDR2 YYNGEE. With 3 bases removed from V and 9 bases from J, the gap between germline ends came to 13 bases.

The gene calls are TRBV19 and TRBJ2-6; tentative D call: TRBD1 (6 bases). Per germline, CDR1 LNHDA and CDR2 SQIVND (reference sequence). The V gene lost 4 bases and the J gene lost 2 bases, with 12 bases spanning the gap. This CDR3 is built from 16 residues. The chain's CDR3 is CASSRAGQTGANVLTF. Written as DNA, the CDR3 is TGTGCCAGTAGTAGGGCTGGACAGACTGGGGCCAACGTCCTGACTTTC.

The rearrangement links TRBV6-5 to TRBJ1-4; possible D gene TRBD1, 5 bases. Germline CDR1 MNHEY, CDR2 SVGAGI. Trimming took off 6 bases at V and 4 bases at J, with 15 bases between the two ends. The CDR3 loop spans 15 amino acids. This CDR3 reads CASRPRGMLNEKLFF. DNA for the CDR3: TGTGCCAGCAGGCCCCGGGGGATGCTTAATGAAAAACTGTTTTTT.

The V gene is TRBV21-1, the J gene TRBJ1-3. TRBV21-1 is termed a pseudogene. CDR3 length equals 17 residues. CDR3 in DNA: TGTGCCAGCAGCAAAGCGCGGGAGACTCTCTCTGGAAACACCATATATTTT. The encoded protein is CASSKARETLSGNTIYF.

This chain joins TRBV28 and TRBJ1-4; D remains unclear. CDR3 size: 11 residues. CDR1 and CDR2 (germline): MDHEN, SYDVKM. Trimming shortened V by 8 bases and J by 4 bases, and 5 bases separated the two germline ends. DNA for the CDR3: TGTGCCAGCGGAGTTAATGAAAAACTGTTTTTT. Translated: CASGVNEKLFF.

The chain uses TRBV5-5 and TRBJ2-1; TRBD2 matches 11 bases. Per germline, CDR1 SGHKS and CDR2 YYEKEE (reference sequence). Losses at the gene ends were 3 bases for V and 5 bases for J; bases not matched to a gene: 7. The length of the CDR3 is 16 residues. In DNA, the CDR3 is TGTGCCAGCAGCTCGTTAGCGGGGGGGCCTAACAATGAGCAGTTCTTC. It yields the protein CASSSLAGGPNNEQFF.

The rearrangement joins TRBV30 to TRBJ1-4, with 9 bases that match TRBD1. After removal of 4 bases from V and 0 bases from J, the junction contained 9 bases not matched to a gene. Germline CDR1 is GTSNPN and CDR2 is SVGIG (reference sequence). There are 17 residues in the CDR3. The CDR3 is CAWKLGQGSATNEKLFF. Written as DNA, the CDR3 is TGTGCCTGGAAGTTGGGACAGGGATCTGCAACTAATGAAAAACTGTTTTTT.

With respect to this clone: At one boundary the junction diverges from the germline segment, which might be a read error. This chain links TRBV4-1 with TRBJ1-2; D not certain. Germline values: CDR1 MGHRA, CDR2 YSYEKL. This CDR3 is built from 13 residues. CDR3 in DNA: TGCGCCAGCAGCCAAGAAGGCGCTGGTGAGGAGGCCTTC. Its protein product is CASSQEGAGEEAF.

This chain uses TRBV5-4 with TRBJ1-2, with a possible D match to TRBD1 (5 bases). The V gene's germline CDR1 is SGHNT and CDR2 YYREEE (reference sequence). The V end was cut by 0 bases, the J end by 5 bases, with 17 bases between. The CDR3 is 16 amino acids. The CDR3 region has the DNA TGTGCCAGCAGCTTGGCCGATGGAAGGGACTCGTATGGCTACACCTTC. Translating it yields CASSLADGRDSYGYTF.

This chain uses TRBV20-1 with TRBJ2-7, with D perhaps TRBD2 (6 bases). The V end lost 3 bases, the J end lost 3 bases, and 6 bases lay between the germline ends. Germline CDR1 is DFQATT and CDR2 is SNEGSKA (reference sequence). There are 11 residues in the CDR3. CDR3 protein: CSASGGYEQYF. Here the CDR3 DNA reads TGCAGTGCTAGCGGGGGCTACGAGCAGTACTTC.

V and J are TRBV9 and TRBJ2-3; TRBD2 aligns across 13 bases. The germline V gene encodes CDR1 SGDLS and CDR2 YYNGEE. The CDR3 is made up of 18 amino acids. V was clipped by 0 bases and J by 0 bases; unmatched bases: 4. The CDR3 here is CASSVVGLAGDSTDTQYF. CDR3 nucleotide sequence: TGTGCCAGCAGCGTAGTTGGACTAGCGGGGGATAGCACAGATACGCAGTATTTT. The whole variable domain, remainder taken from reference TRBV9 and TRBJ2-3, is DSGVTQTPKHLITATGQRVTLRCSPRSGDLSVYWYQQSLDQGLQFLIQYYNGEERAKGNILERFSAQQFPDLHSELNLSSLELGDSALYFCASSVVGLAGDSTDTQYFGPGTRLTVL.